The clone carrying this T cell receptor (beta chain) was detected only a few times. Its antigen is not known. The data stem from a study of identical twins. Findings of the study overall: The more abundant beta clonotypes in cord blood had fewer insertions, and memory repertoires did not show this. Interpretation of the results relied on cross-sectional statistical analysis and not on following the same donors.

TCRdb recomputed calls from the 5' RACE reads with MiXCR, one row per CDR3 protein. The sample lists about 530,000 distinct CDR3 sequences, more than 20% occurring once. There are 13 residues in the CDR3. With 10 bases removed from V and 0 bases from J, the gap between germline ends came to 10 bases. CDR1 is SNHLY, CDR2 FYNNEI, per germline. The sample was also reused in another study, on yellow fever vaccine responses in identical twins.

V and J are TRBV2 and TRBJ2-1; D unresolved. Sequences were obtained from CD4+ T cells sorted from blood. The receptor was isolated from a woman aged 18-29 years in good health. The CDR3 loop is CATIGRSYNEQFF. The CDR3 coding sequence is TGTGCCACCATAGGGCGCTCCTACAATGAGCAGTTCTTC.